A single sample gave rise to the 7 T cell receptor beta chains below, sequenced in a study of blood T cell repertoires in COVID-19. The data were produced by immunoSEQ multiplex PCR, yet TCRdb's version contains in-frame clones alone and is incomplete. The data contain about 170,000 clones, approximately 86% of them singletons. Sequenced sample: peripheral blood. The receptor set was obtained from a woman of 80 years or more with COVID-19, enrolled during active disease.

The chain employs TRBV5-6 and TRBJ1-1; 7 nucleotides agree with TRBD1. Germline V gene lookup returns CDR1 SGHDT and CDR2 YYEEEE. The length of the CDR3 is 15 residues. The V segment lost 2 bases and the J segment 1 base; nucleotides outside the gene matches: 5. The CDR3 DNA sequence: TGTGCCAGCAGCTTAGTAGGGGGCGCGAACACTGAAGCTTTCTTT. This translates into CASSLVGGANTEAFF.

This chain links TRBV6-2 or TRBV6-3 with TRBJ2-1; the D is unclear. Trimming pared 5 bases from V and 10 bases from J, leaving 12 bases between. This CDR3 comprises 12 residues. Germline V gene sequence: CDR1 MNHEY, CDR2 SVGEGT. The chain's CDR3 is CASSPVGYEQFF. In nucleotides, the CDR3 is TGTGCCAGCAGTCCCGTGGGCTACGAGCAGTTCTTC.

The rearrangement links TRBV21-1 to TRBJ2-1; the tabulated D call, TRBD1, remains unverified against the DNA. TRBV21-1 is deemed a pseudogene. There are 16 residues in the CDR3. Written as DNA, the CDR3 is TGTGCCAGCAGCATCCGTCGAGACAGGGCCTACAATGAGCAGTTCTTC. Translating gives CASSIRRDRAYNEQFF.

The chain carries TRBV27 and TRBJ1-2; 9 nucleotides line up with TRBD1. CDR3 length: 18 amino acids. Germline values: CDR1 MNHEY, CDR2 SMNVEV (reference sequence). The V gene end was trimmed by 3 bases and the J gene end by 8 bases; junction bases not matched to a gene: 19. In DNA form, the CDR3 reads TGTGCCAGCAGTTTCGCCCCCATTTTCGGGACAGGGTTGTGGGGCTACACCTTC. Its protein product is CASSFAPIFGTGLWGYTF.

J is TRBJ2-3 and V is TRBV11-2; TRBD2 agrees at 11 bases. The CDR3 totals 18 residues. Germline V gene sequence: CDR1 SGHAT, CDR2 FQNNGV. After removal of 5 bases from V and 0 bases from J, the junction contained 10 bases not matched to a gene. The CDR3, as DNA: TGTGCCAGCAGCCCCGTTCCTAGCGGGAGGAGGAGCACAGATACGCAGTATTTT. Amino acid sequence: CASSPVPSGRRSTDTQYF.

CDR3 protein: CASSPNPDRVSGDQPQHF. The CDR3 DNA reads as TGTGCCAGCAGTCCCAACCCGGACAGGGTGTCAGGCGATCAGCCCCAGCATTTT. V is TRBV28 and J is TRBJ1-5; 8 nucleotides align to TRBD1. This CDR3 has 18 residues. After removal of 5 bases from V and 5 bases from J, the junction contained 17 bases not matched to a gene. Germline V CDR1 and CDR2: MDHEN, SYDVKM.

This clone has just one count. The chain has TRBV7-2 and TRBJ2-1; 10 bases line up with TRBD2. V shed 5 bases, J shed 2 bases, and the junction held 9 bases outside the gene matches. The CDR3 is 17 amino acids. Germline V gives CDR1 SGHTA, CDR2 FQGNSA. The CDR3 region has the DNA TGTGCCAGCAGCCTAACCGGACTAGCGGCGGCCTACAATGAGCAGTTCTTC. This gives the protein CASSLTGLAAAYNEQFF.